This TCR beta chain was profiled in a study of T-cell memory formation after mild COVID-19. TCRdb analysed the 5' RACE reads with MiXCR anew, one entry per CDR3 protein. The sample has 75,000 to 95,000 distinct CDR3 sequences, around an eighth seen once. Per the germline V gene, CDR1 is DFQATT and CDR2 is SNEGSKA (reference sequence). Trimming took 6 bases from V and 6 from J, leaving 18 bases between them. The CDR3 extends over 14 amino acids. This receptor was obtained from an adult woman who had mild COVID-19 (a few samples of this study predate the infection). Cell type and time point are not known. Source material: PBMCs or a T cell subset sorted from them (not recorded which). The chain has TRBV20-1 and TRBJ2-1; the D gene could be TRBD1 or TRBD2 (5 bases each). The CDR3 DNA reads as TGCAGTGCCCTACCGGGGACGCTGAGCAATGAGCAGTTCTTC. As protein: CSALPGTLSNEQFF.